The T cell receptor beta chain described here comes from a study of T cell responses to AZD1222 COVID-19 vaccine. Notes on the study in general: Most donors were white British, females outnumbered males, and clonal diversity was possibly underestimated. Repertoires were obtained only post-peak T cell response.

Trimming left V 5 bases short and J 0 bases short, with 6 bases between. Germline V lookup: CDR1 MRHNA, CDR2 SNTAGT. The CDR3 extends over 13 amino acids. Repertoires were generated with immunoSEQ multiplex PCR, while TCRdb's copy carries only in-frame clones and drops some. The table has around 130,000 clones, approximately 83% seen once. In its sample, this clone was seen a few times. Its antigen is currently unknown. The chain combines TRBV6-4 with TRBJ2-3; D is ambiguous. This specimen was peripheral blood, taken on day 0 of AZD1222 vaccination. The receptor's source is an adult in good health. The CDR3 bases are TGTGCCAGCAGTTTGGGCAGCACAGATACGCAGTATTTT. This gives the protein CASSLGSTDTQYF.